Here is one T cell receptor beta chain with its context. Its antigen is unknown. CDR3 size: 16 residues. V was pared by 0 bases and J by 1 base, with 2 bases of the junction left unmatched. Germline values: CDR1 SGHRS, CDR2 YFSETQ. The sample belongs to a study of T-cell memory formation after mild COVID-19. Whole-study context: Largely donor-specific sequence clusters came from a couple of donors. Findings and limits, study-wide: CD4+ contracting clones were mainly CM and EM; CD8+ ones, EMRA. Clones that got smaller from day 15 to 85 had even CD4/CD8, while clones growing later tipped toward CD4+.

TCRdb ran MiXCR on the 5' RACE reads and lists one entry per CDR3 protein. This sample yields roughly 600,000 distinct CDR3 sequences, of which roughly 18% are seen a single time; around 12% belongs to the top ten. The V call is TRBV5-1, the J call TRBJ2-5, with TRBD2 identical over 11 bases. Specimen: PBMCs or a T cell subset sorted from them (not recorded which). The clonotype comes from an adult woman who had mild COVID-19 (a few samples of this study predate the infection). Cell type and time point are not known. As DNA, the CDR3 is TGCGCCAGCAGCTTGGATGGACTAGCGGGCCAAGAGACCCAGTACTTC. It is translated as CASSLDGLAGQETQYF.